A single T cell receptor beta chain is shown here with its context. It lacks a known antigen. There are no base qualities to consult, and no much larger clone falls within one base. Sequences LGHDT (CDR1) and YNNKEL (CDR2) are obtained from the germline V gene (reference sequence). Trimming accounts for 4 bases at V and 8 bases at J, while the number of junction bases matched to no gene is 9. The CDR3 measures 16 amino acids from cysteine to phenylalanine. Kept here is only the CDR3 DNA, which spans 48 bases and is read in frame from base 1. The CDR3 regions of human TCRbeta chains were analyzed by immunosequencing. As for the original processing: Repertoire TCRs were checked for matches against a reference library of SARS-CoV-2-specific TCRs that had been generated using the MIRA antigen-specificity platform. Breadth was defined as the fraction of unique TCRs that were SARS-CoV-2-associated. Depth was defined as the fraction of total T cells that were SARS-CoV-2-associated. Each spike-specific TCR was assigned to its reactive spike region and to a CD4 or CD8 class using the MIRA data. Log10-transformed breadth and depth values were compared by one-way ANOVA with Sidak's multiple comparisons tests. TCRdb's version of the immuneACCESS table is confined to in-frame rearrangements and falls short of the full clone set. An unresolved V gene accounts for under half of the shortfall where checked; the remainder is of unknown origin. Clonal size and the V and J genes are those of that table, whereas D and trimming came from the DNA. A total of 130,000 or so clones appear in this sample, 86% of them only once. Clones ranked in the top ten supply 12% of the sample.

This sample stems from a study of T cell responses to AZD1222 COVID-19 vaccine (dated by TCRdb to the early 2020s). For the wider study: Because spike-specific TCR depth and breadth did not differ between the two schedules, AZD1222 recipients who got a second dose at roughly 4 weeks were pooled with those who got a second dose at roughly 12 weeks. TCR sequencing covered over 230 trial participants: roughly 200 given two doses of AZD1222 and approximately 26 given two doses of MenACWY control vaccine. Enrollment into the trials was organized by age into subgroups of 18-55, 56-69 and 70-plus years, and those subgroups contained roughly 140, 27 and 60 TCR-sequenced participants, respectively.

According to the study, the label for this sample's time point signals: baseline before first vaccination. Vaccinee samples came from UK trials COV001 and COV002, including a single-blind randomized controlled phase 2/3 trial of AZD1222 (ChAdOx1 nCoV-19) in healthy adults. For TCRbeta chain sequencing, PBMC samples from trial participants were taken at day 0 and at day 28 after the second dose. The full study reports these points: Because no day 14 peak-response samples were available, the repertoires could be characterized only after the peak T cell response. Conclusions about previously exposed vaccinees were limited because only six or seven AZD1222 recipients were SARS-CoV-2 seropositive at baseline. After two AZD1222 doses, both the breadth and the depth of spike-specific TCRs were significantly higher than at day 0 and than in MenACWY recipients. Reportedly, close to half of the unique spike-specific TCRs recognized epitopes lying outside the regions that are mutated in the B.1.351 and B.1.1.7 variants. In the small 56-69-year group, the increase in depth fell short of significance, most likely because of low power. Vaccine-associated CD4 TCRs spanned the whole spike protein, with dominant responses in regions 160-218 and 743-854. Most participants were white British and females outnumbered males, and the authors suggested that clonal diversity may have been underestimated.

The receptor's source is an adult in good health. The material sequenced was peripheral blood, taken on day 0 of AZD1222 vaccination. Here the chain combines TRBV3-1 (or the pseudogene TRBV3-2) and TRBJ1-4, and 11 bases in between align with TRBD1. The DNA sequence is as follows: TGTGCCAGCAGCCTCTCTAGGGGACAGGGGGAGGAAAAACTGTTTTTT. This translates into CASSLSRGQGEEKLFF.